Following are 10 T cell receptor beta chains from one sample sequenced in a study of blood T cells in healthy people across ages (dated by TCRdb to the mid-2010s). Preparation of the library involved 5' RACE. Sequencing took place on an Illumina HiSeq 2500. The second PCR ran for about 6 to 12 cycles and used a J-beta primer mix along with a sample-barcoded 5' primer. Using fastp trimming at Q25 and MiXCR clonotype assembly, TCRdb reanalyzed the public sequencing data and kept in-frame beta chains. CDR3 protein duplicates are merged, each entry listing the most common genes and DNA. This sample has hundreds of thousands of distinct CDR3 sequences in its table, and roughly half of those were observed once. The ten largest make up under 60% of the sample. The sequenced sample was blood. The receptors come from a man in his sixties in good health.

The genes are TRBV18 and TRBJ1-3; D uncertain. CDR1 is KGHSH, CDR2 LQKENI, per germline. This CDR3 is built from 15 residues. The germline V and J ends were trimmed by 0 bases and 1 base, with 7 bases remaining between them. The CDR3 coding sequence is TGTGCCAGCTCACCACCGTCAGGTTCTGGAAACACCATATATTTT. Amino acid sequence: CASSPPSGSGNTIYF.

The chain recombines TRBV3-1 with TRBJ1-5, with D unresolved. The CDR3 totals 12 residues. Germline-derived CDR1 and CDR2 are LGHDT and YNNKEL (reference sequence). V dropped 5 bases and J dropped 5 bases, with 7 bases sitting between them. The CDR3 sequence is CASSVSDQPQHF. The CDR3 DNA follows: TGTGCCAGCAGCGTTTCCGATCAGCCCCAGCATTTT.

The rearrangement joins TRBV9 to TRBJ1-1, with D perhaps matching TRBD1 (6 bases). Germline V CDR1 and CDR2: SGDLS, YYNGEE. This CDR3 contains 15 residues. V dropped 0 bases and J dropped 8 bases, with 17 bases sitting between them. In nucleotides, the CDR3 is TGTGCCAGCAGCGTAGGGGCCACAGGGATCACCGAAGCTTTCTTT. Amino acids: CASSVGATGITEAFF.

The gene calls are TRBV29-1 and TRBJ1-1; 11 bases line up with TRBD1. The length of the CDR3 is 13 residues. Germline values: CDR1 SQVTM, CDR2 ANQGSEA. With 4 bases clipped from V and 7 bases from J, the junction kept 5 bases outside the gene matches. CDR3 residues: CSVVRTGGFEAFF. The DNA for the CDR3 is TGCAGCGTTGTCAGGACAGGGGGCTTTGAAGCTTTCTTT.

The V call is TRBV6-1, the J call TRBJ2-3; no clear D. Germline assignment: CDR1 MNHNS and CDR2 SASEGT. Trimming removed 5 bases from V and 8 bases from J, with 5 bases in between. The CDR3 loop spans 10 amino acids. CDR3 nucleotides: TGTGCCAGCAGTACCCTTACGCAGTATTTT. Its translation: CASSTLTQYF.

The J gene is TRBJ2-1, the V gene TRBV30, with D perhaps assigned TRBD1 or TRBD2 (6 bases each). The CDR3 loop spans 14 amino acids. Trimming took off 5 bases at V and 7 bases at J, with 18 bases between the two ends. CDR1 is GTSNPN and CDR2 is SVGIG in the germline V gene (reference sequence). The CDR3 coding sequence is TGTGCCTGGGCAAGGGGGACTCCGGGGAATGAGCAGTTCTTC. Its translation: CAWARGTPGNEQFF.

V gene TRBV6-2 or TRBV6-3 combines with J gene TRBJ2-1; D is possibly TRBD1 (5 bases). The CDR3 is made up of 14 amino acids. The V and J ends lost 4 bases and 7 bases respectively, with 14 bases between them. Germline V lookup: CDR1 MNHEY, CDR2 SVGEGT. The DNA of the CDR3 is TGTGCCAGCAGTTTCAGCAGGGTGGGGAATGAGCAGTTCTTC. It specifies CASSFSRVGNEQFF.

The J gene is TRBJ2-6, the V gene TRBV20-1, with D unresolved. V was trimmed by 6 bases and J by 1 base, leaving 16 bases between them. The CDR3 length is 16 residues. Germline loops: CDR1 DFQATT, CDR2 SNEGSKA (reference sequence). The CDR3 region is CSARTSMVSGANVLTF. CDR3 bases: TGCAGTGCGAGAACTTCCATGGTATCTGGGGCCAACGTCCTGACTTTC.

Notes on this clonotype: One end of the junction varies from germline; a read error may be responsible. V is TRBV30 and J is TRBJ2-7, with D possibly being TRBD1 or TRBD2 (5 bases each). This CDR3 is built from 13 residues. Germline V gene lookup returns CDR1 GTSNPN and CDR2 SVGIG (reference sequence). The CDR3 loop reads CAGSRGTSYEQYF. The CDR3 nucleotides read TGTGCCGGGAGTAGGGGTACCTCCTACGAGCAGTACTTC.

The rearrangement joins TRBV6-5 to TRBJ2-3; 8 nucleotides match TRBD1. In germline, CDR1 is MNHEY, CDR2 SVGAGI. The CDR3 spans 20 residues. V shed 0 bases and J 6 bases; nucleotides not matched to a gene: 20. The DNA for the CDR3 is TGTGCCAGCAGTTACTCGATCGGGCAGGGGAATAGGGGACAGGTGGATACGCAGTATTTT. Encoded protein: CASSYSIGQGNRGQVDTQYF.